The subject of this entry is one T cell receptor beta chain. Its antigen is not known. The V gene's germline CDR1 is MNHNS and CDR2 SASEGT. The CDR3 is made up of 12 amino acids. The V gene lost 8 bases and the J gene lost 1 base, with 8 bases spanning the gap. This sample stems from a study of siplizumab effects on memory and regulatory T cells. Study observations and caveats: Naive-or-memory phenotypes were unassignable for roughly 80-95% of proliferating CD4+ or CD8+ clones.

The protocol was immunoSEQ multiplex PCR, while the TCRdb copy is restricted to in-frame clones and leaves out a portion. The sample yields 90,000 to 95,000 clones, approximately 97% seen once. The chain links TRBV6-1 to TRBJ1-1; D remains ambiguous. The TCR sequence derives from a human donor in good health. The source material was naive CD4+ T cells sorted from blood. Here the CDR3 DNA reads TGTGCCAGCCTCAAGAGGAACACTGAAGCTTTCTTT. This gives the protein CASLKRNTEAFF.